This is a list of T cell receptor beta chains from one sample in a study of T-cell memory formation after mild COVID-19. TCRdb re-called the 5' RACE reads through MiXCR, storing one row per CDR3 protein. Seen here are hundreds of thousands of distinct CDR3 sequences, roughly 17% observed once, and the top ten hold around 12%. Sequencing was carried out using PBMCs or a T cell subset sorted from them (not recorded which). These receptors all stem from an adult woman who had mild COVID-19 (a few samples of this study predate the infection). Cell type and time point are not known. The CDR3 runs from the conserved cysteine through the conserved F or W. A D gene is named only where the DNA matches it firmly. Clone sizes are given selectively: once, few, many, or a class where the clone is expanded.

J,length,V,size,D,DNA,CDR3
TRBJ2-7,13,TRBV6-6,few,NA,TGTGCCAGCAGCGAACAGGTCTCCTACGAGCAGTACTTC,CASSEQVSYEQYF
TRBJ1-1,15,TRBV7-9,NA,NA,TGTGCCAGCAGCTTAGAGGCAGGGTTCGCTGGTGAAGCTTTCTTT,CASSLEAGFAGEAFF
TRBJ2-3,17,TRBV5-1,NA,NA,TGCGCCAGCAGCTTGGTTGGAGCCCCCGGACGCACAGATACGCAGTATTTT,CASSLVGAPGRTDTQYF
TRBJ1-5,15,TRBV6-6,once,TRBD1,TGTGACAGCAAAACCGGGACAGCTGACAATCAGCCCCAGCATTTT,CDSKTGTADNQPQHF
TRBJ2-2,14,TRBV20-1,few,NA,TGCAGTGCTGCCCCCCTTCGAAACACCGGGGAGCTGTTTTTT,CSAAPLRNTGELFF
TRBJ1-1,12,TRBV7-9,many,NA,TGTGCCAGCAGCTTAGGAGTTGTAGAAGCTTTCTTT,CASSLGVVEAFF
TRBJ2-1,12,TRBV20-1,few,NA,TGCAGTGCTAGGACCGCGGCCAATGAGCAGTTCTTC,CSARTAANEQFF
TRBJ2-1,17,TRBV19,NA,TRBD2,TGTGCCAGTAGTCCCAAGAAACTAGCGGGAGAAATGGATGAGCAGTTCTTC,CASSPKKLAGEMDEQFF
TRBJ2-7,14,TRBV29-1,few,TRBD1,TGCAGCGTCCCCGCGAGGGACAGCTCCTACGAGCAGTACTTC,CSVPARDSSYEQYF
TRBJ2-1,14,TRBV6-1,NA,TRBD2,TGTGCCAGCACGTGGGCTAGCGGGGCAAATGAGCAGTTCTTC,CASTWASGANEQFF
TRBJ2-1,16,TRBV5-1,few,TRBD2,TGCGCCAGCAGCAGCCGGACTAGCGGGAGGGACAATGAGCAGTTCTTC,CASSSRTSGRDNEQFF
TRBJ2-2,16,TRBV18,few,NA,TGTGCCAGCTCACCACCCCAGGGAGTTAACACCGGGGAGCTGTTTTTT,CASSPPQGVNTGELFF
TRBJ2-2,16,TRBV29-1,few,NA,TGCAGCGTAGTACGTTCAGGGGCCCTGAACACCGGGGAGCTGTTTTTT,CSVVRSGALNTGELFF
TRBJ2-3,14,TRBV3-1,NA,NA,TGTGCCAGCAGCCTCGGGGGCCCGCGGGATACGCAGTATTTT,CASSLGGPRDTQYF
TRBJ1-1,13,TRBV4-1,NA,NA,TGCGCCAGCAGCAGAGTCGGGTACCCTGAAGCTTTCTTT,CASSRVGYPEAFF
TRBJ2-4,14,TRBV6-6,NA,NA,TGTGCCAGCAGATTCCAGGGGTCCGAAAACATTCAGTACTTC,CASRFQGSENIQYF
TRBJ2-7,16,TRBV5-1,NA,TRBD1,TGCGCCAGCAGCTTGCATAAGGGACAGGGGAACTACGAGCAGTACTTC,CASSLHKGQGNYEQYF
TRBJ2-7,12,TRBV3-1,few,TRBD2,TGTGCCAGCAGCCCGGGGGGGATCGAGCAGTACTTC,CASSPGGIEQYF
TRBJ2-1,15,TRBV7-8,once,TRBD2,TGTGCCAGCAGCTCCAATCGTAATCGGGGGGATGAGCAGTTCTTC,CASSSNRNRGDEQFF
TRBJ2-1,15,TRBV10-3,NA,TRBD1,TGTGCCATCCGAGGCGGTGGACAGGGATACAATGAGCAGTTCTTC,CAIRGGGQGYNEQFF
TRBJ1-4,12,TRBV7-8,few,NA,TGTGCCAGCAGCACCCGGGGGGGGGAACTGTTTTTT,CASSTRGGELFF
TRBJ2-7,15,TRBV4-1,NA,NA,TGCGCCAGCAGCCAACCAGGGGACGGTGCCTACGAGCAGTACTTC,CASSQPGDGAYEQYF
TRBJ2-2,17,TRBV4-1,few,NA,TGCGCCAGCAGCCAATCTCTAGGGGGTTCGAACACCGGGGAGCTGTTTTTT,CASSQSLGGSNTGELFF
TRBJ2-7,15,TRBV28,few,NA,TGTGCCACCGGACTCGGGGGGACAGGAGTCTACGAGCAGTACTTC,CATGLGGTGVYEQYF
TRBJ2-1,14,TRBV20-1,few,TRBD1,TGCAGTGCGGAGGGACAGGGTGCGTACAATGAGCAGTTCTTC,CSAEGQGAYNEQFF
TRBJ2-7,16,TRBV5-1,few,NA,TGCGCCAGCAGCTTGGATCTTGAGGCCAGGGTGCGCGAGCAGTACTTC,CASSLDLEARVREQYF
TRBJ2-3,13,TRBV30,NA,NA,TGTGCCTGGATTCAAGCAGGGAGCGATACGCAGTATTTT,CAWIQAGSDTQYF
TRBJ2-1,14,TRBV18,NA,TRBD2,TGTGCCAGCTCACCACCGACTAGCTGGAATGAGCAGTTCTTC,CASSPPTSWNEQFF
TRBJ2-1,15,TRBV6-5,NA,TRBD2,TGTGCCAGCAGACGCACTAGCGGGGGGCACAATGAGCAGTTCTTC,CASRRTSGGHNEQFF
TRBJ1-5,13,TRBV12-3/TRBV12-4,NA,TRBD1,TGTGCCAGCAGTGATGGTCCGGACAGGGCCCAGCATTTT,CASSDGPDRAQHF
TRBJ2-5,14,TRBV20-1,few,NA,TGCAGTGCTAGAGCACCGGGCCCAACAGAGACCCAGTACTTC,CSARAPGPTETQYF
TRBJ2-7,15,TRBV7-2,NA,NA,TGTGCCAGCAGCCGGACAAGTTCACCTTCCTACGAGCAGTACTTC,CASSRTSSPSYEQYF
TRBJ2-7,16,TRBV9,NA,TRBD2,TGTGCCAGCAGCCGCGGAGGCCCGCGGGGGGCCTACGAGCAGTACTTC,CASSRGGPRGAYEQYF
TRBJ2-3,18,TRBV12-3/TRBV12-4,few,NA,TGTGCCAGCAGTTTAGCGCGTGGGGCAGGAAGGTTCACAGATACGCAGTATTTT,CASSLARGAGRFTDTQYF
TRBJ1-1,16,TRBV7-3,NA,NA,TGTGCCAGCAGCCCTGGGCCGGGGCAGGGGAACACTGAAGCTTTCTTT,CASSPGPGQGNTEAFF
TRBJ2-3,16,TRBV4-1,NA,TRBD2,TGCGCCAGCAGCCACCGGACTAGCGGGAGAACGGATACGCAGTATTTT,CASSHRTSGRTDTQYF
TRBJ2-7,17,TRBV27,NA,TRBD1,TGTGCCAGCAGTTTATCCTATTCGGGACAGGGGTCCCACGAGCAGTACTTC,CASSLSYSGQGSHEQYF
TRBJ2-5,15,TRBV28,many,TRBD2,TGTGCCAGCAGTTTAAGACTAGCGGTTCGGGGGACCCAGTACTTC,CASSLRLAVRGTQYF
TRBJ2-5,14,TRBV7-9,once,NA,TGTGCCAGCATAAGAGGAGGAGCCCAAGAGACCCAGTACTTC,CASIRGGAQETQYF
TRBJ2-1,13,TRBV12-3/TRBV12-4,few,TRBD2,TGTGCCAGGAGGAGACTAGCGGGAAATGAGCAGTTCTTC,CARRRLAGNEQFF
TRBJ1-5,17,TRBV7-2,NA,NA,TGTGCCAGCAGCTTGTTTGTTGCAGGGGTGGGCAATCAGCCCCAGCATTTT,CASSLFVAGVGNQPQHF
TRBJ2-1,12,TRBV6-2/TRBV6-3,few,NA,TGTGCCAGCAGTAAACAAACCAATGAGCAGTTCTTC,CASSKQTNEQFF
TRBJ1-4,16,TRBV18,NA,NA,TGTGCCAGCTCACCAGATCAGGCTGGACCCGGTGAAAAACTGTTTTTT,CASSPDQAGPGEKLFF
TRBJ2-2,13,TRBV29-1,few,NA,TGCAGCGTGCGGGGTACAGGGACCGGGGAGCTGTTTTTT,CSVRGTGTGELFF
TRBJ1-1,14,TRBV6-5,NA,NA,TGTGCCAGCAGCGAGGACCTCGCGGGCACTGAAGCTTTCTTT,CASSEDLAGTEAFF
TRBJ2-1,14,TRBV24-1,NA,NA,TGTGCCACCAGCGGCCCGGGTCGATGGGATGAGCAGTTCTTC,CATSGPGRWDEQFF
TRBJ2-7,15,TRBV5-1,NA,TRBD2,TGCGCCAGCAGCTTGTCTAGCGGGGGTCCCTACGAGCAGTACTTC,CASSLSSGGPYEQYF
TRBJ1-5,15,TRBV4-3,many,NA,TGCGCCAGCAGCCAAGAGCAGGGGAACAATCAGCCCCAGCATTTT,CASSQEQGNNQPQHF
TRBJ1-5,16,TRBV4-1,NA,NA,TGCGCCAGCAGCCAGACAGAATTACGAGGGGTTCAGCCCCAGCATTTT,CASSQTELRGVQPQHF
TRBJ2-5,13,TRBV18,NA,NA,TGTGCCAGCCAGAGGTCGTTGCAAGAGACCCAGTACTTC,CASQRSLQETQYF
TRBJ2-1,11,TRBV25-1,NA,NA,TGTGCCAGCAGCCCACGGGTTGAGCAGTTCTTC,CASSPRVEQFF
TRBJ2-1,15,TRBV27,NA,NA,TGTGCCAGCAGTTTTCGGGACAACTCCTACAATGAGCAGTTCTTC,CASSFRDNSYNEQFF
TRBJ2-1,15,TRBV3-1,NA,NA,TGTGCCGGCAGCCCCACACTAGTTAGCTACAATGAGCAGTTCTTC,CAGSPTLVSYNEQFF
TRBJ2-3,16,TRBV5-1,few,NA,TGCGCCAGCAGCTTGGCGGCGGGCGGGCCTTTGGATACGCAGTATTTT,CASSLAAGGPLDTQYF
TRBJ2-2,12,TRBV29-1,NA,NA,TGCAGCGGCGACCCGGGGAGCGGGGAGCTGTTTTTT,CSGDPGSGELFF
TRBJ1-2,15,TRBV23-1,few,NA,TGCGCCAGCAGTGCGCTACGTAGTTGGGCCTATGGCTACACCTTC,CASSALRSWAYGYTF